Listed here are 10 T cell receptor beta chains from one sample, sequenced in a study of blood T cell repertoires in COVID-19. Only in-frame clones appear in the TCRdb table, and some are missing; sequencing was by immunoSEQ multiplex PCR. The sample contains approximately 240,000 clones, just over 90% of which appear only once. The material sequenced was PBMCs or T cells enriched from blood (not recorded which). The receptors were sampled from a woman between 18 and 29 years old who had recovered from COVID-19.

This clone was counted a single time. DNA of the CDR3: TGTGCCAGCAGTCACTGGCGGGTAGACACAGATACGCAGTATTTT. Translation: CASSHWRVDTDTQYF. The chain is built from TRBV27 and TRBJ2-3; possible D gene TRBD2, 5 bases. V lost 5 bases to trimming and J lost 2 bases, with 14 bases between them. Germline-derived CDR1 and CDR2 are MNHEY and SMNVEV (reference sequence). The CDR3 contains 15 residues.

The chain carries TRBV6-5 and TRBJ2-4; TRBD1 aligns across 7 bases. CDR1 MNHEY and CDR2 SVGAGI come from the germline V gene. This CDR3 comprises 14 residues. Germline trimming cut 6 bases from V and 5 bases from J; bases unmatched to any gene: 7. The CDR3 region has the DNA TGTGCCAGCAGCCCGATTGGGACAGAAAACATTCAGTACTTC. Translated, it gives CASSPIGTENIQYF.

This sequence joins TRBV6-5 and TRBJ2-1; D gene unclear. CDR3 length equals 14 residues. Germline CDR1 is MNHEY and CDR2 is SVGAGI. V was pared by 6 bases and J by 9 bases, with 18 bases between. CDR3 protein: CASSADLNPGEQFF. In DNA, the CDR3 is TGTGCCAGCAGCGCGGATCTCAATCCCGGTGAGCAGTTCTTC.

The CDR3 sequence: CATSRQDYSNQPQHF. CDR3 nucleotides: TGTGCCACCAGTCGACAAGACTATAGCAATCAGCCCCAGCATTTT. This chain connects TRBV19 to TRBJ1-5; no reliable D call. The V gene lost 10 bases and the J gene lost 0 bases, with 16 bases spanning the gap. Germline V gene data show CDR1 as LNHDA and CDR2 as SQIVND (reference sequence). This CDR3 is built from 15 residues.

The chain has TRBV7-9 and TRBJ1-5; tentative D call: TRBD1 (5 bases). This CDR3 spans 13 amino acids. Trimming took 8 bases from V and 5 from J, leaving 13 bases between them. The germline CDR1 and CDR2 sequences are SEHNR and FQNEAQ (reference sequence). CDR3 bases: TGTGCCAGCGCCCGGGGGTCCGATCAGCCCCAGCATTTT. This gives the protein CASARGSDQPQHF.

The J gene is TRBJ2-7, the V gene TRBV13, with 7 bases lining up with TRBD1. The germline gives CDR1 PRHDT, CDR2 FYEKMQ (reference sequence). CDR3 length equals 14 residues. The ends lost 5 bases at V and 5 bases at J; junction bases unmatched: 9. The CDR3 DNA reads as TGTGCCAGCAGCCTTCGACAGGGACCGGACGAGCAGTACTTC. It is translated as CASSLRQGPDEQYF.

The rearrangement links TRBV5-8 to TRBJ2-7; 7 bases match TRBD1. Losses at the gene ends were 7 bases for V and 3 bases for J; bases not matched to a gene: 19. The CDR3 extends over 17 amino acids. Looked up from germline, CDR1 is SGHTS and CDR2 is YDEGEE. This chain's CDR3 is CASAFSDPRGPRYEQYF. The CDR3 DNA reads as TGTGCCAGCGCCTTTTCTGACCCTAGGGGGCCCCGCTACGAGCAGTACTTC. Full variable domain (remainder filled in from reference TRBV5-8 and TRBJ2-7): EAGVTQSPTHLIKTRGQQATLRCSPISGHTSVYWYQQALGLGLQFLLWYDEGEERNRGNFPPRFSGRQFPNYSSELNVNALELEDSALYLCASAFSDPRGPRYEQYFGPGTRLTVT.

CDR3 DNA sequence: TGTGCCAGCAGCGCCAGGGTAGCGGGCTATAATGAGCAGTTCTTC. It translates to CASSARVAGYNEQFF. The chain carries TRBV9 and TRBJ2-1; 7 nucleotides align to TRBD2. V was clipped by 3 bases and J by 7 bases; unmatched bases: 10. This CDR3 has 15 amino acids. Germline assignment: CDR1 SGDLS and CDR2 YYNGEE.

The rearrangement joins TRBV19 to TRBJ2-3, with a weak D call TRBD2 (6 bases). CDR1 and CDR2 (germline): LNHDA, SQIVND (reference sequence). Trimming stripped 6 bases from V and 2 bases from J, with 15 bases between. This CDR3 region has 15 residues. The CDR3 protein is CASRPRTISTDTQYF. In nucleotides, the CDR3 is TGTGCCAGTAGGCCAAGGACTATCTCCACAGATACGCAGTATTTT.

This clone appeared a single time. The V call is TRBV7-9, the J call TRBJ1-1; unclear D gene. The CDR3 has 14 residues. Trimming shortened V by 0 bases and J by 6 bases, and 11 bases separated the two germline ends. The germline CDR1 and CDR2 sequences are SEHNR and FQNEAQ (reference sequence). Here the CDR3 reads CASSLALVEAEAFF. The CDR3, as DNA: TGTGCCAGCAGCTTAGCGCTGGTTGAGGCTGAAGCTTTCTTT.